The table lists the clone carrying this T cell receptor (beta chain) with many counts. Its antigen is currently unknown. V was pared by 7 bases and J by 0 bases, with 15 bases between. The CDR3 is 15 residues long. Germline V gene sequence: CDR1 MDHEN, CDR2 SYDVKM. The CDR3 regions of TCR beta were amplified from RNA transcripts. HTBI primers drove first-round RT-PCR of the TCR CDR3. TCRdb analysed the multiplex PCR reads with MiXCR anew, one entry per CDR3 protein. Here the sample spans around 300,000 distinct CDR3 sequences, about 20% being singletons. The data were taken from a study of T cells in Graves' hyperthyroidism and ophthalmopathy. Whole-study findings and limits: From stable hyperthyroidism, ophthalmopathy was set apart by a 13 V-J model. Before onset, by a median of about seven months, the model predicted ophthalmopathy.

The receptor's source is a young man with Graves' ophthalmopathy. This chain joins TRBV28 and TRBJ1-1, with D possibly matching TRBD1 (6 bases). Sequences were obtained from blood. CDR3 DNA: TGTGCCAGCACCAAAGGGGGAGTACTGAACACTGAAGCTTTCTTT. Its protein is CASTKGGVLNTEAFF.